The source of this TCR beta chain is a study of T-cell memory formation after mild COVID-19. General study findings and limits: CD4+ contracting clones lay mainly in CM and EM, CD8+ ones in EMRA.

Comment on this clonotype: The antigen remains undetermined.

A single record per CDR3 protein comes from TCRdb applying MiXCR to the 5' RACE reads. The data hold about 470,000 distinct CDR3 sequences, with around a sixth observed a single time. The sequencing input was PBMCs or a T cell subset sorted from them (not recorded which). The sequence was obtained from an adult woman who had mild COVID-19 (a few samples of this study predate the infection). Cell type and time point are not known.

The CDR3 DNA is TGTGCCAGCAGCGACAGGGGGCAGCCTCAGCCCCAGCATTTT. Translated: CASSDRGQPQPQHF. The chain joins TRBV25-1 to TRBJ1-5; TRBD1 aligns across 10 bases. Trimming removed 6 bases from V and 6 bases from J; junction bases left unmatched: 5. This CDR3 contains 14 residues. CDR1 and CDR2 (germline): MGHDK, SYGVNS.